This TCR beta chain was obtained from a study of blood T cells in healthy people across ages. Germline V gene sequence: CDR1 MNHNS, CDR2 SASEGT. This CDR3 is 14 amino acids long. V shed 3 bases and J 7 bases; nucleotides not matched to a gene: 7. With a J-beta primer mix and a sample-barcoded 5' primer, a second PCR ran roughly 6 to 11 cycles. The authors tagged each cDNA molecule using a template-switch adaptor with 12 random nucleotides. TCRdb reanalysed the 5' RACE reads using MiXCR and keeps one entry per CDR3 protein. Here the sample spans roughly 700,000 distinct CDR3 sequences, around a quarter being singletons. The data also belong to a second study, concerning T cells of mothers and their children. That report notes: The people who donated were a few healthy Caucasian mothers and their six children. A second PCR was performed with the M1S primer. This primer added sample barcodes and 2-4 random nucleotides. Reads recorded for TCR beta CDR3 numbered over 9 million per mother and approximately 3.2 million per child.

The chain couples TRBV6-1 to TRBJ1-2; 8 bases are a match to TRBD1. This sequence was found in a boy under 18 in good health. The sample was blood. The CDR3 protein is CASSDQPGGSGYTF. The CDR3 bases are TGTGCCAGCAGTGATCAGCCAGGGGGCAGTGGCTACACCTTC.